This T cell receptor (beta chain) was sequenced for a study of cytomegalovirus exposure and HLA in healthy donors. Regarding the study as a whole: The investigators catalogued 180 or so TCR beta chains as cytomegalovirus-associated.

Healthy donors of bone marrow made up the group. Donors counted as nominally healthy when sampled, yet unrecorded immune exposures were likely. This clone was counted a few times. Its specificity is unknown. It was with 60 Vbeta and 13 Jbeta primers that the PCR ran. Some clones are missing from TCRdb's copy, which holds only in-frame ones; the method was immunoSEQ multiplex PCR. Of more than 95,000 clones listed, 65% to 75% are singletons. CDR1 and CDR2 (germline): WNHNN, SYGVQD (reference sequence). Deletions cut 3 bases from V and 5 bases from J, with 13 bases between. The CDR3 runs to 14 residues. Sample: PBMCs. This clonotype originated in a female donor in good health and CMV-seropositive. The chain links TRBV10-1 to TRBJ1-2; D is undetermined. CDR3 DNA: TGCGCCAGCAGTGAAGGAGGGTCCCCTTATGGCTACACCTTC. Translating it yields CASSEGGSPYGYTF.